This section outlines one T cell receptor beta chain sequence together with its context. Its antigen is undetermined. The data derive from a study of cytomegalovirus exposure and HLA in healthy donors. The CDR3 spans 15 residues. V was shortened by 3 bases and J by 0 bases, with 12 bases between the two germline ends. The germline CDR1 and CDR2 sequences are LNHDA and SQIVND (reference sequence). Findings and caveats of the study: The study listed approximately 160 cytomegalovirus-associated TCR beta chains.

This PCR relied on a set of 60 Vbeta primers and 13 Jbeta primers. Produced via immunoSEQ multiplex PCR; TCRdb's table is partial and in-frame only. Of under 150,000 clones listed, around 69% are singletons. The sequenced sample was PBMCs. The chain recombines TRBV19 with TRBJ2-7; a weak D match, TRBD2 (6 bases). This sequence originates from a human donor in good health. CDR3 residues: CASSIYPGSSYEQYF. In DNA, the CDR3 is TGTGCCAGTAGTATCTATCCCGGGAGCTCCTACGAGCAGTACTTC.